The clone carrying this T cell receptor (beta chain) was seen only a few times. One end of the junction varies from germline; a read error may be responsible. TCRdb independently ran MiXCR on the 5' RACE reads; one entry per CDR3 protein. The table shows fewer than 35,000 distinct CDR3 sequences, with around 3.2% occurring only once. The record originates from a study of neurological immune-mediated disorders. Specimen: PBMCs. The sequence was obtained from a woman under 40 with multiple sclerosis.

CDR3 DNA: TGTGCCAGCACCCAATGGGGAGGGGTGACTCAGCCCCAGAATTTT. Protein: CASTQWGGVTQPQNF. This sequence joins TRBV7-2 and TRBJ1-5; D perhaps matches TRBD1 (5 bases). The CDR3 runs 15 residues. Per the germline V gene, CDR1 is SGHTA and CDR2 is FQGNSA.